This T cell receptor beta chain was observed in a study of shared clonotypes between healthy human individuals. At the level of the study: The study enrolled two women and three men aged 18 to 49. Study findings and constraints: Larger richness was generally estimated for naive than memory subsets. Sharing across several donors was seen in 4% to 5.5% of naive CD4 clonotypes. An effect of sequencing depth on clonotype sharing among donors was expected.

In the case of this clone: The antigen remains unidentified.

Germline lookup yields CDR1 LNHDA and CDR2 SQIVND (reference sequence). The CDR3 covers 14 residues. V was pared by 7 bases and J by 4 bases, with 15 bases between. TCRdb's table, derived via immunoSEQ multiplex PCR, lists solely in-frame clones and lacks some. In the table there are millions of clones, around 95% of which are singletons. Specimen: naive CD4+ T cells sorted from blood. Described subset: CD45RA+ positively selected. The receptor was isolated from a man aged 18-30 years in good health. V is TRBV19 and J is TRBJ2-3; D is possibly TRBD1 or TRBD2 (7 bases each). The CDR3 DNA sequence: TGTGCCAGTACCCCAGGGGGGGGTTCAGATACGCAGTATTTT. Protein: CASTPGGGSDTQYF.